The 9 T cell receptor beta chains presented below share a single source sample, sequenced in a study of shared clonotypes between healthy human individuals. Sequencing was performed with immunoSEQ multiplex PCR; in TCRdb, only in-frame clones are kept and a portion is missing. The data contain some 1.4 million clones, more than 95% of them singletons. Sequencing was done on a sample of naive CD4+ T cells sorted from blood. Indicated subset: CD45RA+ positively selected. All receptors come from a man younger than 40 in good health.

CDR3: CATSSWDISNQPQHF. For the CDR3, the DNA is TGTGCCACCAGCAGCTGGGACATTAGCAATCAGCCCCAGCATTTT. The chain uses TRBV15 and TRBJ1-5; maybe TRBD1 (6 bases). The length of the CDR3 is 15 residues. Germline CDR1 is LNHNV and CDR2 is YYDKDF (reference sequence). Trimming stripped 3 bases from V and 0 bases from J, with 9 bases between.

The chain recombines TRBV10-2 with TRBJ1-5, with TRBD1 identical over 8 bases. Germline V gene data show CDR1 as WSHSY and CDR2 as SAAADI. The CDR3 consists of 13 residues. After removal of 10 bases from V and 5 bases from J, the junction contained 7 bases not matched to a gene. The CDR3 is CATLDRGDQPQHF. In DNA, the CDR3 is TGCGCCACCCTAGACAGGGGCGATCAGCCCCAGCATTTT.

This chain links TRBV18 with TRBJ1-2; D gene ambiguous. This CDR3 has 14 residues. Germline V gene lookup returns CDR1 KGHSH and CDR2 LQKENI. The V end lost 6 bases, the J end lost 4 bases, and 15 bases lay between the germline ends. The DNA of the CDR3 is TGTGCCAGCTCCCGCCTAGTTGAGGTCTATGGCTACACCTTC. Translating it yields CASSRLVEVYGYTF.

The rearrangement links TRBV27 to TRBJ1-4, with a possible D match to TRBD1 (6 bases). Per the germline V gene, CDR1 is MNHEY and CDR2 is SMNVEV (reference sequence). This CDR3 has 15 amino acids. V lost 7 bases and J 2 bases, leaving 14 bases between the germline ends. The CDR3 DNA is TGTGCCAGCACATTGAGGGGGGCGACTAATGAAAAACTGTTTTTT. Its protein product is CASTLRGATNEKLFF. Full variable domain (rest looked up from reference TRBV27 and TRBJ1-4): EAQVTQNPRYLITVTGKKLTVTCSQNMNHEYMSWYRQDPGLGLRQIYYSMNVEVTDKGDVPEGYKVSRKEKRNFPLILESPSPNQTSLYFCASTLRGATNEKLFFGSGTQLSVL.

This chain links TRBV9 with TRBJ2-3, with D possibly being TRBD1 (5 bases). Germline CDR1 reads SGDLS; CDR2 reads YYNGEE. V lost 8 bases, J lost 0 bases, and 13 bases lay in between. The CDR3 length is 14 residues. CDR3 region: CASSKGPSTDTQYF. DNA of the CDR3: TGTGCCAGTTCCAAGGGGCCTAGCACAGATACGCAGTATTTT.

The count of this clone is one. The chain uses TRBV7-9 and TRBJ2-1; 7 positions match TRBD2. Germline lookup yields CDR1 SEHNR and CDR2 FQNEAQ (reference sequence). The CDR3 has 17 amino acids. After removal of 0 bases from V and 4 bases from J, the junction contained 9 bases not matched to a gene. The DNA for the CDR3 is TGTGCCAGCAGCTTAGCGTCGGAGGCGGGAGCATACAATGAGCAGTTCTTC. As protein: CASSLASEAGAYNEQFF.

This clone was recorded only once. V usage is TRBV5-1 and J usage is TRBJ2-1; 8 bases match TRBD2. J lost 7 bases, V lost 2 bases, and 8 bases had no gene match. The CDR3 length is 15 residues. Per the germline V gene, CDR1 is SGHRS and CDR2 is YFSETQ. The CDR3, as DNA: TGCGCCAGCAGCTTAAGAACGGGAGGGACGAATGAGCAGTTCTTC. This encodes CASSLRTGGTNEQFF. Drawing the rest from reference TRBV5-1 and TRBJ2-1, the complete variable domain is KAGVTQTPRYLIKTRGQQVTLSCSPISGHRSVSWYQQTPGQGLQFLFEYFSETQRNKGNFPGRFSGRQFSNSRSEMNVSTLELGDSALYLCASSLRTGGTNEQFFGPGTRLTVL.

The rearrangement uses TRBV6-5 and TRBJ2-7, with D perhaps matching TRBD1 or TRBD2 (5 bases each). CDR3 length: 14 amino acids. V was shortened by 6 bases and J by 4 bases, with 16 bases between the two germline ends. Germline-derived CDR1 and CDR2 are MNHEY and SVGAGI. The chain's CDR3 is CASRRDGPTYEQYF. CDR3 DNA: TGTGCCAGCAGAAGGGACGGACCGACTTACGAGCAGTACTTC.

The genes are TRBV15 and TRBJ1-2; no clear D. Germline V gene sequence: CDR1 LNHNV, CDR2 YYDKDF (reference sequence). CDR3 length: 14 amino acids. Between the trimmed V and J ends, which lost 5 bases and 8 bases, there was a span of 18 bases. The CDR3 DNA follows: TGTGCCACCAGCGCCCCGGGGAGGGCTCGGGGCTACACCTTC. Its protein is CATSAPGRARGYTF. The variable domain in full, with the rest retrieved from reference TRBV15 and TRBJ1-2, is DAMVIQNPRYQVTQFGKPVTLSCSQTLNHNVMYWYQQKSSQAPKLLFHYYDKDFNNEADTPDNFQSRRPNTSFCFLDIRSPGLGDTAMYLCATSAPGRARGYTFGSGTRLTVV.